Below, 20 T cell receptor beta chains from the same sample are listed, as sequenced in a study of spatial heterogeneity in lung cancer. Study results and limitations: Expanded intratumoral alpha and beta TCR counts tracked tumor mutation counts.

Stated time point: sample taken at primary tumor resection. No cognate antigen is known for these TCRs. TCRdb reprocessed the 5' RACE reads via MiXCR and lists one record per CDR3 protein. The sample carries 3,600 or so distinct CDR3 sequences, under 15% recorded once. The sample here was lung tumor tissue, taken at surgery. All receptors come from a female donor with early-stage non-small cell lung cancer.

The V and J genes are TRBV6-5 and TRBJ1-2, with D uncertain. CDR3 size: 17 residues. Trimming removed 5 bases from V and 8 bases from J, with 27 bases in between. Germline CDR1 MNHEY, CDR2 SVGAGI. In DNA form, the CDR3 reads TGTGCCAGCAGTCACCTCCGGACGGAGGCCCGCATGAGAGGCTACACCTTC. It is translated as CASSHLRTEARMRGYTF.

This sequence joins TRBV6-1 and TRBJ1-1; D unresolved. This CDR3 is built from 13 residues. V lost 6 bases and J 5 bases, leaving 13 bases between the germline ends. The germline gives CDR1 MNHNS, CDR2 SASEGT. The CDR3 loop is CASRVSVGTEAFF. The CDR3 bases are TGTGCCAGCAGGGTATCGGTGGGAACTGAAGCTTTCTTT.

This clonotype is classed as medium-sized (0.01 to 0.1%). V and J are TRBV28 and TRBJ2-2, with 9 bases aligning to TRBD1. Germline CDR1 and CDR2: MDHEN and SYDVKM. The CDR3 has 16 residues. J was trimmed by 3 bases and V by 5 bases; bases with no gene match: 7. This chain's CDR3 is CASSPGQGWDTGELFF. DNA of the CDR3: TGTGCCAGCAGTCCGGGACAGGGCTGGGACACCGGGGAGCTGTTTTTT. Full variable domain (remainder filled in from reference TRBV28 and TRBJ2-2): DVKVTQSSRYLVKRTGEKVFLECVQDMDHENMFWYRQDPGLGLRLIYFSYDVKMKEKGDIPEGYSVSREKKERFSLILESASTNQTSMYLCASSPGQGWDTGELFFGEGSRLTVL.

The genes are TRBV11-1 and TRBJ2-1; no clear D gene. CDR1 is SGHAT and CDR2 is FQDESV in the germline V gene (reference sequence). This CDR3 contains 13 residues. Trimming removed 5 bases from V and 5 bases from J, with 10 bases in between. The CDR3: CASSHVTNNEQFF. Here the CDR3 DNA reads TGTGCCAGCAGCCATGTGACCAACAATGAGCAGTTCTTC.

This clonotype is labeled large. The gene calls are TRBV3-1 and TRBJ2-3, with 10 bases aligning to TRBD2. Germline CDR1 and CDR2: LGHDT and YNNKEL (reference sequence). J lost 2 bases, V lost 4 bases, and 6 bases had no gene match. The CDR3 has 16 residues. The CDR3 nucleotides read TGTGCCAGCAGCCTCGGACTAGCGGACCTCACAGATACGCAGTATTTT. Residues: CASSLGLADLTDTQYF.

This clonotype is classed as medium-sized (0.01 to 0.1%). Here the CDR3 DNA reads TGCGCCAGCAGCCAAGGTTCCCTAGCGGGAGTAAACAATGAGCAGTTCTTC. It yields the protein CASSQGSLAGVNNEQFF. The genes are TRBV4-1 and TRBJ2-1; 10 nucleotides match TRBD2. V dropped 1 base and J dropped 5; count of bases not matched to a gene: 8. This CDR3 spans 17 amino acids. The germline V gene has CDR1 MGHRA and CDR2 YSYEKL.

Points on this clonotype: This may be a read error: a much more frequent sequence differs by one nucleotide. The gene calls are TRBV5-1 and TRBJ2-1, with D perhaps TRBD2 (6 bases). The CDR3 is 14 amino acids. Looked up from germline, CDR1 is SGHRS and CDR2 is YFSETQ. The CDR3 reads CASSPRDWGNERFF. For the CDR3, the DNA is TGCGCCAGCAGTCCCCGGGACTGGGGCAATGAGCGGTTCTTC. The full variable domain, rest sourced from reference TRBV5-1 and TRBJ2-1, is KAGVTQTPRYLIKTRGQQVTLSCSPISGHRSVSWYQQTPGQGLQFLFEYFSETQRNKGNFPGRFSGRQFSNSRSEMNVSTLELGDSALYLCASSPRDWGNERFFGPGTRLTVL.

Sample share makes this clonotype medium-sized. The J gene is TRBJ1-6, the V gene TRBV7-2, with D possibly matching TRBD1 (6 bases). The CDR3 covers 15 residues. Germline V CDR1 and CDR2: SGHTA, FQGNSA. The V and J ends lost 1 base and 6 bases respectively, with 10 bases between them. DNA of the CDR3: TGTGCCAGCAGCTTAGGTGGGGGGCCTAATTCACCCCTCCACTTT. Its translation: CASSLGGGPNSPLHF.

This clonotype came up many times. The chain has TRBV7-2 and TRBJ2-1; a possible D gene is TRBD1 (6 bases). The V end was cut by 2 bases, the J end by 3 bases, with 8 bases between. Germline CDR1 is SGHTA and CDR2 is FQGNSA. The CDR3 loop spans 14 amino acids. CDR3 sequence: CASSLRDNYNEQFF. The CDR3 nucleotides read TGTGCCAGCAGCTTAAGGGACAACTACAATGAGCAGTTCTTC.

The genes are TRBV18 and TRBJ1-2; no firm D call. This CDR3 comprises 14 residues. V was shortened by 1 base and J by 2 bases, with 8 bases between the two germline ends. The germline V gene encodes CDR1 KGHSH and CDR2 LQKENI. The CDR3 reads CASSPRRGNYGYTF. Here the CDR3 DNA reads TGTGCCAGCTCACCACGAAGAGGAAACTATGGCTACACCTTC.

The chain uses TRBV29-1 and TRBJ2-1, with 12 bases fitting TRBD2. Trimming at V came to 6 bases and at J to 15 bases, leaving 6 bases not matched to a gene. Germline loops: CDR1 SQVTM, CDR2 ANQGSEA. This CDR3 region has 11 residues. CDR3 region: CSVETSGSAFF. CDR3 sequence (DNA): TGCAGCGTGGAGACTAGCGGGAGTGCGTTCTTC.

Sample share makes this clonotype medium-sized (0.01 to 0.1%). This rearrangement joins TRBV30 to TRBJ1-5; D call uncertain. The V and J ends lost 0 bases and 4 bases respectively, with 10 bases between them. Germline V gene sequence: CDR1 GTSNPN, CDR2 SVGIG (reference sequence). The CDR3 is 14 residues long. CDR3 sequence (DNA): TGTGCCTGGAGTGTCGGAACAGAGAATCAGCCCCAGCATTTT. Translation gives CAWSVGTENQPQHF.

This clonotype was counted at least ten times. J is TRBJ2-2 and V is TRBV5-4, with 14 bases that match TRBD2. Trimming at V came to 4 bases and at J to 4 bases, leaving 9 bases not matched to a gene. The CDR3 runs 18 residues. CDR1 is SGHNT, CDR2 YYREEE, per germline (reference sequence). The CDR3 sequence is CASSGGTSGSRITGELFF. The CDR3 DNA follows: TGTGCCAGCAGCGGGGGGACTAGCGGGAGTAGGATCACCGGGGAGCTGTTTTTT.

This clonotype turned up a few times. The J gene is TRBJ2-2, the V gene TRBV6-5; 10 bases align to TRBD2. Unmatched junction bases numbered 4, after V lost 4 bases and J lost 2 bases. The CDR3 covers 16 residues. CDR1 is MNHEY, CDR2 SVGAGI, per germline. CDR3 region: CASSSLAGGNTGELFF. The CDR3 DNA follows: TGTGCCAGCAGTTCTTTAGCGGGAGGAAACACCGGGGAGCTGTTTTTT.

This clonotype was found many times. The V gene is TRBV20-1, the J gene TRBJ2-3; weak D call: TRBD2 (5 bases). Germline loops: CDR1 DFQATT, CDR2 SNEGSKA (reference sequence). V lost 5 bases to trimming and J lost 6 bases, with 21 bases between them. This CDR3 is built from 15 residues. CDR3: CSAFTPTRGEDTQYF. DNA of the CDR3: TGCAGTGCTTTCACCCCAACTAGAGGAGAGGATACGCAGTATTTT.

The chain links TRBV5-8 to TRBJ2-7; TRBD1 matches 8 bases. This CDR3 region has 14 residues. Germline V gene sequence: CDR1 SGHTS, CDR2 YDEGEE. The ends lost 1 base at V and 5 bases at J; junction bases unmatched: 5. CDR3 in amino acids: CASSLRTGNHEQYF. The CDR3 DNA is TGTGCCAGCAGCTTGAGGACAGGGAACCACGAGCAGTACTTC.

This clonotype was recorded at least ten times. The J gene is TRBJ1-5, the V gene TRBV5-6; D gene ambiguous. The CDR3 has 15 residues. Germline CDR1 and CDR2: SGHDT and YYEEEE. V lost 0 bases and J 1 base, leaving 8 bases between the germline ends. The CDR3 nucleotides read TGTGCCAGCAGCTTGGGTGCAACAAGCAATCAGCCCCAGCATTTT. This translates into CASSLGATSNQPQHF.

This clonotype was seen a handful of times. This chain connects TRBV6-6 to TRBJ2-2, with 9 nucleotides matching TRBD1. The CDR3 covers 17 residues. V lost 6 bases, J lost 1 base, and 9 bases stayed unmatched. Germline V gene lookup returns CDR1 MNHNY and CDR2 SVGAGI (reference sequence). The CDR3 is CASRPGQGNLNTGELFF. Here the CDR3 DNA reads TGTGCCAGCAGACCAGGACAGGGGAACTTGAACACCGGGGAGCTGTTTTTT.

This clonotype qualifies as medium-sized. This chain joins TRBV5-1 and TRBJ2-1, with D possibly matching TRBD2 (6 bases). With 4 bases removed from V and 8 bases from J, the gap between germline ends came to 19 bases. The germline CDR1 and CDR2 sequences are SGHRS and YFSETQ. The length of the CDR3 is 15 residues. CDR3 protein: CASSRSTGEVDEQFF. The CDR3 bases are TGCGCCAGCAGCCGGTCGACGGGAGAAGTGGATGAGCAGTTCTTC.

This chain connects TRBV19 to TRBJ2-7; maybe TRBD2 (6 bases). The CDR3 is 14 residues long. V lost 3 bases to trimming and J lost 6 bases, with 15 bases between them. The germline gives CDR1 LNHDA, CDR2 SQIVND (reference sequence). The CDR3 region is CASSIGQGLREQYF. The CDR3 nucleotides are TGTGCCAGTAGTATCGGTCAGGGACTGCGCGAGCAGTACTTC.